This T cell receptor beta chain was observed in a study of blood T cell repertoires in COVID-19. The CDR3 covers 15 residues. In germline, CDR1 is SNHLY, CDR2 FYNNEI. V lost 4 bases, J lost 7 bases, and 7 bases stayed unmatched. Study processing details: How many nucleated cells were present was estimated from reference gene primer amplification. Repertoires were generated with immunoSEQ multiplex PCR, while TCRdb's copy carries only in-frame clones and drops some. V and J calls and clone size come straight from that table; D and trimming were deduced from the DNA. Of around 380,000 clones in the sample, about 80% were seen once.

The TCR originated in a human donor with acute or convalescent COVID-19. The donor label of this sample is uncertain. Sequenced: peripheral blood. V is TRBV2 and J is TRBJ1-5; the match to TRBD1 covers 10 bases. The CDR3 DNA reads TGTGCCAGCAGTGGACCGGGACAGGGGCTGCAGCCCCAGCATTTT. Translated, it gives CASSGPGQGLQPQHF.